This T cell receptor beta chain derives from a study of CD8+ T cells in alopecia areata. The CDR3 has 17 residues. Germline V CDR1 and CDR2: SGHTA, FQGNSA. Trimming stripped 2 bases from V and 0 bases from J, with 14 bases between. Noted treatment: oral pan-JAK inhibitor, 5-10 mg twice daily. RNA extraction was followed by reverse transcription into cDNA, which acted as the sequencing template. Clones were read by immunoSEQ multiplex PCR, and TCRdb kept only the in-frame ones, dropping some. The table includes 270,000 or so clones, over 45% detected once. The sequence was collected from a human donor with alopecia areata. This chain joins TRBV7-2 and TRBJ1-5; D gene uncertain. Sequenced material: CD4+ T cells sorted from blood, taken at week 24, from a patient treated with tofacitinib. CDR3 amino acids: CASSLRPLGYSNQPQHF. DNA of the CDR3: TGTGCCAGCAGCTTACGTCCCCTGGGGTATAGCAATCAGCCCCAGCATTTT.